This T cell receptor beta chain was profiled in a study of blood T cell repertoires in COVID-19. The overall study: Researchers got acute and convalescent COVID-19 samples from the United States, Italy and Spain. T cells, B-cell-depleted T cells, or PBMCs provided the cDNA or gDNA that served as material.

Under the authors' procedure: Amplification with reference gene primers provided the estimates of nucleated cell counts. Sequenced by immunoSEQ multiplex PCR; TCRdb stores in-frame clones only, minus some. V, J and clone size are taken as reported in that table, and D and trimming were inferred from the DNA itself. Of under 200,000 clones in the sample, roughly 80% were seen once. This CDR3 has 10 residues. Germline assignment: CDR1 GTSNPN and CDR2 SVGIG (reference sequence). Trimming shortened V by 8 bases and J by 10 bases, and 14 bases separated the two germline ends. The J gene is TRBJ1-1, the V gene TRBV30; D remains unclear. This receptor was identified in a man aged 60-69 years with acute or convalescent COVID-19. Sequenced input: peripheral blood. CDR3 loop: CALQASGAFF. CDR3 nucleotides: TGTGCCCTCCAAGCCTCGGGAGCTTTCTTT.